This record looks at one TCR beta chain sequence and its context. The antigen remains undetermined. The sample is drawn from a study of CD8+ T cells in alopecia areata. In the study overall: Among treated patients, oral tofacitinib was administered at 5 to 10 mg twice daily.

Study-level findings and limits: Alopecia totalis/universalis scalp especially showed more expanded CD8+ clones than normal scalp.

Described treatment: oral pan-JAK inhibitor, 5-10 mg twice daily. Sampling of alopecia areata patients yielded lesional scalp punch biopsies as well as peripheral blood. The sequencing template was cDNA reverse transcribed from extracted RNA. The repertoire was sequenced with immunoSEQ multiplex PCR; TCRdb's copy has only in-frame clones and lacks some. The sample lists around 190,000 clones, around 60% occurring once. The ends were cut back, 6 bases at V and 4 bases at J, with 10 bases in the middle. The germline gives CDR1 KGHSH, CDR2 LQKENI. The CDR3 sequence is 12 residues long. The chain couples TRBV18 to TRBJ2-7; D perhaps matches TRBD2 (5 bases). The receptor was derived from a human donor with alopecia areata. The sample consisted of CD4+ T cells sorted from blood, taken at week 4, from a patient treated with tofacitinib. DNA of the CDR3: TGTGCCAGCTCCCGGACTGAGTACGAGCAGTACTTC. It specifies CASSRTEYEQYF.